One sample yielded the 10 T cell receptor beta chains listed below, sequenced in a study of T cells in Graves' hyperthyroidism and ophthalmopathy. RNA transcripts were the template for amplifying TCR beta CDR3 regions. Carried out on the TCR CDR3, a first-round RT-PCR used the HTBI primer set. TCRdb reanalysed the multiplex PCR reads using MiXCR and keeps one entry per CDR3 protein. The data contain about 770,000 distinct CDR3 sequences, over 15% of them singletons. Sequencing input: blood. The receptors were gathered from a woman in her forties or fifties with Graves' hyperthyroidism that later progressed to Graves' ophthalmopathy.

CDR3 nucleotide sequence: TGTGCCAGCAGCCAATCCGGGACGGAGAACACTGAAGCTTTCTTT. Protein: CASSQSGTENTEAFF. V gene TRBV4-2 combines with J gene TRBJ1-1, with D maybe TRBD1 (5 bases). This CDR3 contains 15 residues. The V gene's germline CDR1 is LGHNA and CDR2 YNFKEQ. The germline V and J ends were trimmed by 2 bases and 1 base, with 11 bases remaining between them.

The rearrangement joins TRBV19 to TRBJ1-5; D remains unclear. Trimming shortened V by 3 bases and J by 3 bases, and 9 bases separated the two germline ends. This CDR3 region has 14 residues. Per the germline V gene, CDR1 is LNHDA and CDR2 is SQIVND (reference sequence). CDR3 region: CASSMRADNQPQHF. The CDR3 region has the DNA TGTGCCAGTAGTATGAGGGCAGACAATCAGCCCCAGCATTTT.

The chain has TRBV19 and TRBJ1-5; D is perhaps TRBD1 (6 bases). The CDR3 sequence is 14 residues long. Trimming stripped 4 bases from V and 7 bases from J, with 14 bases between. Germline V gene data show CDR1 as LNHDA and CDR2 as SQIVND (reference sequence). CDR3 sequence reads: CASSTQQGNQPQHF. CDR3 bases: TGTGCCAGTAGTACCCAGCAGGGGAACCAGCCCCAGCATTTT.

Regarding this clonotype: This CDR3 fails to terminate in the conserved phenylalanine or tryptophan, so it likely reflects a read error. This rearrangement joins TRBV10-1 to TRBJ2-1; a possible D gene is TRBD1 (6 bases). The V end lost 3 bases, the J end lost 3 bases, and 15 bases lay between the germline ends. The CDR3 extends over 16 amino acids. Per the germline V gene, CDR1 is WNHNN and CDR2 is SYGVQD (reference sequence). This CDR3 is CASSDQGRGGYNEQFL. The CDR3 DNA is TGCGCCAGCAGTGATCAGGGCCGAGGGGGCTACAATGAGCAGTTCCTC.

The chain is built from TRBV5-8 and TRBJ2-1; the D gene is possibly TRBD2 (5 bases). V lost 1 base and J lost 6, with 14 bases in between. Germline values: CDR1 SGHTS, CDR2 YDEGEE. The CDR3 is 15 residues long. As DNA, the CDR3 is TGTGCCAGCAGCTTGTTGACGGGGAGCCTCAATGAGCAGTTCTTC. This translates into CASSLLTGSLNEQFF.

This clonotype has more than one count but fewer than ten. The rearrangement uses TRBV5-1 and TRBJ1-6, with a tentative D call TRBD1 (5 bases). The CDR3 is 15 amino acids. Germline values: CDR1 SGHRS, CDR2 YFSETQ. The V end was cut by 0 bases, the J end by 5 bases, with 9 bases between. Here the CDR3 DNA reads TGCGCCAGCAGCTTGGATGGGGCGGATAATTCACCCCTCCACTTT. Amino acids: CASSLDGADNSPLHF. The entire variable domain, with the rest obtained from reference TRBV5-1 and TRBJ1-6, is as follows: KAGVTQTPRYLIKTRGQQVTLSCSPISGHRSVSWYQQTPGQGLQFLFEYFSETQRNKGNFPGRFSGRQFSNSRSEMNVSTLELGDSALYLCASSLDGADNSPLHFGNGTRLTVT.

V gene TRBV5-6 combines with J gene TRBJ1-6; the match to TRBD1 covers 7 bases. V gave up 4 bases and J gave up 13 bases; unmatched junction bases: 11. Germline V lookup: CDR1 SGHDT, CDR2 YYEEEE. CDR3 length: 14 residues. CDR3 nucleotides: TGTGCCAGCAGCGGTCAGACAGGGTTGTTTCCCCTCCACTTT. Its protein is CASSGQTGLFPLHF.

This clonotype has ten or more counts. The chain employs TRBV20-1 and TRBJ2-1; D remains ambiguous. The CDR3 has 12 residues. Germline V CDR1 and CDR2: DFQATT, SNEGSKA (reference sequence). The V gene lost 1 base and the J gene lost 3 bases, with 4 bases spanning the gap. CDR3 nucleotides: TGCAGTGCTAGAGCGGGCTACAATGAGCAGTTCTTC. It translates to CSARAGYNEQFF.

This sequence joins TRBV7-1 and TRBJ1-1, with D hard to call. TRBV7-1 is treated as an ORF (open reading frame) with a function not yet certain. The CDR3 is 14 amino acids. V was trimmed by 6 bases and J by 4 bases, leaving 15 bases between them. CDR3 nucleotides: TGTGCCAGCAGGGGAGGTGGGCCGGTCACTGAAGCTTTCTTT. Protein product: CASRGGGPVTEAFF.

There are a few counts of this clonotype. Here the CDR3 DNA reads TGTGCCAGCAGCCAAGCCGACTCCGGCGGAGAGACCCAGTACTTC. Translated: CASSQADSGGETQYF. The chain couples TRBV14 to TRBJ2-5; the D is unclear. The ends were cut back, 1 base at V and 4 bases at J, with 13 bases in the middle. The CDR3 runs to 15 residues. The germline gives CDR1 SGHDN, CDR2 FVKESK.